These T cell receptor beta chains were read from a single sample in a study of shared clonotypes between healthy human individuals. The data were produced by immunoSEQ multiplex PCR, yet TCRdb's version contains in-frame clones alone and is incomplete. The sample holds approximately 1.1 million clones, about four fifths seen once. The sequencing sample was made of memory CD4+ T cells from PBMCs. The receptors originated from a man younger than 35 in good health. Some clones in this sample may be carry-over from other donors' samples. CDR3s include the opening cysteine and the closing phenylalanine or tryptophan. The D gene is left open where the match is weak. Clone size is not always given. Where it is, it says once, few, many or a class for expanded clones.

D gene,CDR3 length,V gene,J gene,clone size,CDR3 DNA,CDR3 protein
.,11,TRBV20-1,TRBJ1-1,many,TGCAGTGCACCTCAGGGAACTGAAGCTTTCTTT,CSAPQGTEAFF
TRBD2,16,TRBV29-1,TRBJ2-1,.,TGCAGCGTTGAAGATTCTAGCGGGATGACCTACAATGAGCAGTTCTTC,CSVEDSSGMTYNEQFF
TRBD1,18,TRBV7-9,TRBJ2-7,.,TGTGCCAGCAGCTTAGCGGCCAGGACAGGGTTGGGGGTCTACGAGCAGTACTTC,CASSLAARTGLGVYEQYF
.,13,TRBV28,TRBJ1-1,.,TGTGCCAGCAGCTACCTTGGGAACACTGAAGCTTTCTTT,CASSYLGNTEAFF
.,13,TRBV7-6,TRBJ2-7,once,TGTGCCCCCACCCACGGACCCTCCTACGAGCAGTACTTC,CAPTHGPSYEQYF
.,15,TRBV9,TRBJ1-1,.,TGTGCCAGCAGCCCGCCGGGGAGGGGGAGCACTGAAGCTTTCTTT,CASSPPGRGSTEAFF
TRBD1,12,TRBV28,TRBJ2-7,.,TGTGCCAGCATAGACAGGGGTCCCGAGCAGTACTTC,CASIDRGPEQYF
TRBD2,14,TRBV29-1,TRBJ2-5,.,TGCAGCGTCGGACTAGCGGAGCACCAAGAGACCCAGTACTTC,CSVGLAEHQETQYF
.,16,TRBV4-1,TRBJ1-5,.,TGCGCCAGCAGCCAAGCGACAGCTTATAGCAATCAGCCCCAGCATTTT,CASSQATAYSNQPQHF
.,12,TRBV5-1,TRBJ2-2,.,TGCGCCAGCCGGAGCTACACCGGGGAGCTGTTTTTT,CASRSYTGELFF
TRBD2,15,TRBV30,TRBJ2-3,.,TGTGCCTGGAGAGTCCAAGCGGGAGGCCGAGATACGCAGTATTTT,CAWRVQAGGRDTQYF
.,13,TRBV5-1,TRBJ1-2,.,TGCGCCAGCAGCCCAGGGCAGGGTAATGGCTACACCTTC,CASSPGQGNGYTF
.,15,TRBV9,TRBJ2-1,.,TGTGCCAGCAGCGTAGTAGGGACCCCTTACAATGAGCAGTTCTTC,CASSVVGTPYNEQFF
.,16,TRBV21-1,TRBJ2-1,.,TGTGCCAGCAGCAAAAGGGGACTAGCGGGGAACAATGAGCAGTTCTTC,CASSKRGLAGNNEQFF
.,11,TRBV6-5,TRBJ2-3,.,TGTGCCAGCAGTCAATCAGATACGCAGTATTTT,CASSQSDTQYF
.,15,TRBV6-5,TRBJ1-1,.,TGTGCCAGCAGTTACTCCCCGGGGAGGCACACTGAAGCTTTCTTT,CASSYSPGRHTEAFF
.,15,TRBV21-1,TRBJ1-5,.,TGTGCCAGCAGCGAAAGTGGGGGTAGCAATCAGCCCCAGCATTTT,CASSESGGSNQPQHF
TRBD1,16,TRBV4-2,TRBJ1-4,.,TGTGCCAGCAGCCTCCGAGGCGGAGGGGGCCGAGAAAAACTGTTTTTT,CASSLRGGGGREKLFF
TRBD1,15,TRBV18,TRBJ1-1,.,TGTGCCAGCTCCCCAGACAGGGGGTTTACCTCCGTAGCTTTCTTT,CASSPDRGFTSVAFF
TRBD2,15,TRBV4-2,TRBJ2-5,.,TGTGCCAGCAGCCAAAGAGCGGGAGGGGGGGAGACCCAGTACTTC,CASSQRAGGGETQYF
.,13,TRBV2,TRBJ2-7,.,TGTGCCAGCATATTAGGGGGAAGGTACGAGCAGTACTTC,CASILGGRYEQYF
.,13,TRBV5-6,TRBJ2-3,.,TGTGCCAGCAGCGGGGGGACAGCAGATACGCAGTATTTT,CASSGGTADTQYF
TRBD1,15,TRBV9,TRBJ2-5,.,TGTGCCAGCAGCGCGGGGACAGCCCGCGAGGAGACCCAGTACTTC,CASSAGTAREETQYF
.,14,TRBV5-1,TRBJ1-1,.,TGCGCCAGCAGCTTCCCACTCCAGGGCACTGAAGCTTTCTTT,CASSFPLQGTEAFF
TRBD1,15,TRBV6-6,TRBJ2-7,.,TGTGCCAGCAGTTACGGACAGGCACTGGGATACGAGCAGTACTTC,CASSYGQALGYEQYF
.,14,TRBV6-1,TRBJ1-4,.,TGTGCCAGCAGTGAAACCGGGACGAGTGAAAAACTGTTTTTT,CASSETGTSEKLFF
.,13,TRBV27,TRBJ1-1,.,TGTGCCAGCAGTTTAAATTCTTACACTGAAGCTTTCTTT,CASSLNSYTEAFF
TRBD2,18,TRBV6-1,TRBJ2-7,.,TGTGCCAGCAGTGAGATTCTCGGGCTAGCGGGAATCTCCTACGAGCAGTACTTC,CASSEILGLAGISYEQYF
.,13,TRBV5-1,TRBJ2-5,.,TGCGCCAGCAGCTTAAGGGGCCAAGAGACCCAGTACTTC,CASSLRGQETQYF
TRBD1,15,TRBV28,TRBJ2-5,.,TGTGCCAGCAGAATACCGGGACAGGGTGGGGAGACCCAGTACTTC,CASRIPGQGGETQYF
.,11,TRBV5-1,TRBJ2-1,.,TGCGCCAGCAGCCAGACCAATGAGCAGTTCTTC,CASSQTNEQFF
.,15,TRBV29-1,TRBJ2-2,.,TGCAGCGTCCTAAGGGGGACCGTGAACACCGGGGAGCTGTTTTTT,CSVLRGTVNTGELFF
.,13,TRBV28,TRBJ2-7,.,TGTGCCAGCAGTTTGCCTGGCTCCTACGAGCAGTACTTC,CASSLPGSYEQYF
TRBD1,13,TRBV28,TRBJ1-2,.,TGTGCCAGCAGTCCAGGGGGGCGGTATGGCTACACCTTC,CASSPGGRYGYTF
.,13,TRBV28,TRBJ2-7,.,TGTGCCAGCAGTTTGACCCAACCCCTCGAGCAGTACTTC,CASSLTQPLEQYF
TRBD2,16,TRBV5-1,TRBJ2-2,.,TGCGCCAGCAGCTTGGGAGCGGGAGTAGGCACCGGGGAGCTGTTTTTT,CASSLGAGVGTGELFF
TRBD2,15,TRBV15,TRBJ2-7,.,TGTGCCACCAGCCTGAGACTAGCGGGGACCTACGAGCAGTACTTC,CATSLRLAGTYEQYF
.,13,TRBV27,TRBJ2-7,.,TGTGCCAGGACGGGGACCCGCACCTACGAGCAGTACTTC,CARTGTRTYEQYF
.,12,TRBV5-8,TRBJ1-2,.,TGTGCCAGCAGCTTGCTCACACGTGGCTACACCTTC,CASSLLTRGYTF
.,14,TRBV11-2,TRBJ1-1,.,TGTGCCAGCAGCTTAGTAGGGGGAAACACTGAAGCTTTCTTT,CASSLVGGNTEAFF
TRBD1,13,TRBV6-5,TRBJ2-5,few,TGTGCCAGCAGCACTGACAGGGGGGAGACCCAGTACTTC,CASSTDRGETQYF
.,14,TRBV5-1,TRBJ2-7,.,TGCGCCAGCAGCTTGGAGACAGCTTTCTACGAGCAGTACTTC,CASSLETAFYEQYF
.,16,TRBV28,TRBJ1-2,.,TGTGCCAGCAGTTTTAAACGGACACCAGCTAACTATGGCTACACCTTC,CASSFKRTPANYGYTF
TRBD1,14,TRBV10-3,TRBJ1-2,.,TGTGCCATCAGTTATGGACAGGGGGACTATGGCTACACCTTC,CAISYGQGDYGYTF
.,15,TRBV4-3,TRBJ2-1,.,TGCGCCAGCAGCCAAGATCTCGCTAAATACAATGAGCAGTTCTTC,CASSQDLAKYNEQFF
.,14,TRBV27,TRBJ1-5,.,TGTGCCAGCAGTTTTCACAGGAATGATCAGCCCCAGCATTTT,CASSFHRNDQPQHF